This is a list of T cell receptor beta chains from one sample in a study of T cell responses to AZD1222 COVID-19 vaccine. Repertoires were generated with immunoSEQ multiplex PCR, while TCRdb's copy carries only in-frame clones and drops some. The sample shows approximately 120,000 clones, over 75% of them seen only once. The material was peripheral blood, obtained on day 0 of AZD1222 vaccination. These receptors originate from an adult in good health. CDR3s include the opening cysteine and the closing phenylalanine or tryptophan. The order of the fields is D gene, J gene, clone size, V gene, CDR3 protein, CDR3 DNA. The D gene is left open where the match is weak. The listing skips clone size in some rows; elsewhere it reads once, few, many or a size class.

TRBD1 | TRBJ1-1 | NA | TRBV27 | CASNTLRGVNTEAFF | TGTGCCAGCAACACACTCAGGGGGGTGAACACTGAAGCTTTCTTT
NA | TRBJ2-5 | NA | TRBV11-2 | CASSPPGETQYF | TGTGCCAGCAGCCCCCCGGGGGAGACCCAGTACTTC
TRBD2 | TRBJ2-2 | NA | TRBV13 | CASSLGGSGRANTGELFF | TGTGCCAGCAGCTTAGGTGGTAGCGGGAGGGCGAACACCGGGGAGCTGTTTTTT
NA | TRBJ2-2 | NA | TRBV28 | CASSWQVGELFF | TGTGCCAGCAGTTGGCAGGTCGGGGAGCTGTTTTTT
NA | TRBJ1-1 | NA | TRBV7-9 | CASSLLLGGRAFF | TGTGCCAGCAGCCTGTTATTGGGCGGGAGAGCTTTCTTT
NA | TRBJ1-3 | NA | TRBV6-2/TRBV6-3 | CASSYSTGGGIASGNTIYF | TGTGCCAGCAGTTACTCGACCGGTGGAGGGATCGCATCTGGAAACACCATATATTTT
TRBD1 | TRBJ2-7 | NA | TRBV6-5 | CASSHRDRLTYEQYF | TGTGCCAGCAGTCACCGGGACAGACTCACCTACGAGCAGTACTTC
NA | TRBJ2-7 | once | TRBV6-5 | CASSYSSAAPYEQYF | TGTGCCAGCAGTTACTCGTCGGCGGCGCCCTACGAGCAGTACTTC
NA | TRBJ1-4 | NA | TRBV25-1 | CASSSMFGKLFF | TGTGCCAGCAGCTCGATGTTCGGAAAACTGTTTTTT
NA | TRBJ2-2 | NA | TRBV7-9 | CASSLAGGGGGELFF | TGTGCCAGCAGCTTAGCGGGGGGAGGTGGCGGGGAGCTGTTTTTT
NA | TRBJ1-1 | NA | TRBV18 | CASSPNLNTEAFF | TGTGCCAGCTCACCAAACTTGAACACTGAAGCTTTCTTT
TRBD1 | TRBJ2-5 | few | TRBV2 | CASARTGITETQYF | TGTGCCAGCGCTAGGACAGGGATAACGGAGACCCAGTACTTC
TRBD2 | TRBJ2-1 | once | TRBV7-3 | CASSLAGGPKNEQFF | TGTGCCAGCAGCTTAGCGGGGGGGCCGAAAAATGAGCAGTTCTTC
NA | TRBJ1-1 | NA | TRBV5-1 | CASSLQGSATEAFF | TGCGCCAGCAGCTTACAGGGAAGCGCCACTGAAGCTTTCTTT
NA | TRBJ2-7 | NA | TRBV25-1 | CASSDPGKSSYEQYF | TGTGCCAGCAGTGACCCCGGCAAGAGCTCCTACGAGCAGTACTTC
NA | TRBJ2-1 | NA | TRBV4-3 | CASSQDSGPYNEQFF | TGCGCCAGCAGCCAAGATTCCGGACCGTACAATGAGCAGTTCTTC
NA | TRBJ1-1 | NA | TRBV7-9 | CASSPKRRVEDTEAFF | TGTGCCAGCAGCCCTAAGCGAAGGGTTGAAGACACTGAAGCTTTCTTT
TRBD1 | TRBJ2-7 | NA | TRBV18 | CASSPSRDRYYEQYF | TGTGCCAGCTCACCTTCCCGGGACAGGTACTACGAGCAGTACTTC
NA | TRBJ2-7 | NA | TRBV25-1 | CASSKNGPYEQYF | TGTGCCAGCAGTAAAAACGGACCCTACGAGCAGTACTTC
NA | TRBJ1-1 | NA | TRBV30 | CAWTPMGTEAFF | TGTGCCTGGACCCCGATGGGCACTGAAGCTTTCTTT
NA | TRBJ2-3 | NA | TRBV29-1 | CSAQTRPNTDTQYF | TGCAGCGCTCAGACTCGCCCTAACACAGATACGCAGTATTTT
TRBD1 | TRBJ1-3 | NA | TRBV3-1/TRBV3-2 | CASSARDRGNTIYF | TGTGCCAGCAGCGCCCGGGACAGAGGAAACACCATATATTTT
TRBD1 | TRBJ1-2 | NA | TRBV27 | CASSRTGNHGYTF | TGTGCCAGCAGCCGGACAGGGAATCATGGCTACACCTTC
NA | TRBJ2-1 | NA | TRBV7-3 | CASSLTASRNEQFF | TGTGCCAGCAGCTTAACGGCTAGCCGCAATGAGCAGTTCTTC
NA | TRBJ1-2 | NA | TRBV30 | CASALGIGYGYTF | TGTGCCTCCGCATTAGGGATTGGCTATGGCTACACCTTC
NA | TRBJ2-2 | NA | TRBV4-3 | CASSQHRYGELFF | TGCGCCAGCAGCCAGCATCGTTACGGGGAGCTGTTTTTT
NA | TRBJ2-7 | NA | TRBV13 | CASSRTALTGYYEQYF | TGTGCCAGCAGCCGGACGGCCCTGACGGGTTACTACGAGCAGTACTTC
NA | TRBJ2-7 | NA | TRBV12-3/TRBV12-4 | CASSWTPGEQYF | TGTGCCAGCAGCTGGACCCCGGGCGAGCAGTACTTC
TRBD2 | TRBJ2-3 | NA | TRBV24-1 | CATSDSRRGVGTDTQYF | TGTGCCACCAGTGACTCTCGACGGGGGGTCGGCACAGATACGCAGTATTTT
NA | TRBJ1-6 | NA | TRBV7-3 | CASSWGGYSPLHF | TGTGCCAGCAGCTGGGGGGGATATTCACCCCTCCACTTT
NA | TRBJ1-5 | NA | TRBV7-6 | CASSFSAGASQPQHF | TGTGCCAGCAGCTTTAGCGCAGGGGCCAGTCAGCCCCAGCATTTT
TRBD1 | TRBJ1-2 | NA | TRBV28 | CATGDSNPIGYTF | TGTGCCACCGGGGACAGCAACCCTATTGGCTACACCTTC
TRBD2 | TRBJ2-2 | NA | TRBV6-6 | CASSRPGSSGKNTGELFF | TGTGCCAGCAGTCGACCCGGTTCTAGCGGGAAGAACACCGGGGAGCTGTTTTTT
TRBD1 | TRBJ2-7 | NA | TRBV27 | CASSLGWDRDREQYF | TGTGCCAGCAGTTTAGGCTGGGACAGGGATCGCGAGCAGTACTTC
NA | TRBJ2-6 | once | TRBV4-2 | CASSQELKGPAGGANVLTF | TGTGCCAGCAGCCAAGAGCTAAAGGGGCCGGCGGGTGGGGCCAACGTCCTGACTTTC
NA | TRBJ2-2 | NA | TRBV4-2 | CASSQDRWSGTGELFF | TGTGCCAGCAGCCAAGATAGGTGGTCCGGCACCGGGGAGCTGTTTTTT
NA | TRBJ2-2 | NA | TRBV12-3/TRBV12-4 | CASSLALGGELFF | TGTGCCAGCAGTTTAGCCCTGGGGGGGGAGCTGTTTTTT
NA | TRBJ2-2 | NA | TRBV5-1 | CASSRHTNTGELFF | TGCGCCAGCAGCAGACACACGAACACCGGGGAGCTGTTTTTT
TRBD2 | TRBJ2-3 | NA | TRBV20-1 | CSASPLLAGNRDTQYF | TGCAGTGCTAGTCCCCTCCTAGCGGGGAATAGAGATACGCAGTATTTT
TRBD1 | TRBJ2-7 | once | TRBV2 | CASSAPGTGGHEQYF | TGTGCCAGCAGCGCTCCCGGGACAGGGGGCCACGAGCAGTACTTC
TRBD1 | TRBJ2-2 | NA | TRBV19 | CASRGQGATGELFF | TGTGCCAGTAGGGGACAGGGGGCAACCGGGGAGCTGTTTTTT
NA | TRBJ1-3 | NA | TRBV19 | CASIGAAGNTIYF | TGTGCCAGTATTGGGGCTGCAGGAAACACCATATATTTT
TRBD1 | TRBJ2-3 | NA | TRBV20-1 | CSASLATGGLADTQYF | TGCAGTGCTAGTCTCGCGACAGGGGGTTTAGCAGATACGCAGTATTTT
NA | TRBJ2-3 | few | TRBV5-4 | CASSPGAVTDTQYF | TGTGCCAGCAGCCCGGGGGCAGTAACAGATACGCAGTATTTT
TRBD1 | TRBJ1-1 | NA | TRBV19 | CASTTGTGAWNTEAFF | TGTGCCAGTACCACCGGGACAGGGGCCTGGAACACTGAAGCTTTCTTT
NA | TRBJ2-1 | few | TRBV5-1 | CASSGSVSLNEQFF | TGCGCCAGCAGTGGTTCCGTATCGCTTAATGAGCAGTTCTTC
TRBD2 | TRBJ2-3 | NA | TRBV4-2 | CASSQGGLAGGGDTQYF | TGTGCCAGCAGCCAAGGTGGGCTAGCGGGAGGCGGAGATACGCAGTATTTT
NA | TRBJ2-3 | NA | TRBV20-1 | CSAPVVYTQYF | TGCAGTGCCCCGGTGGTATATACGCAGTATTTT
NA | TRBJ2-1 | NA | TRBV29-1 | CSGLASLGPYNEQFF | TGCAGCGGCCTCGCGAGTTTGGGACCGTACAATGAGCAGTTCTTC
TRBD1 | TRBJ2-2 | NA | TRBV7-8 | CASSPTGGNTGELFF | TGTGCCAGCAGCCCGACAGGGGGTAACACCGGGGAGCTGTTTTTT
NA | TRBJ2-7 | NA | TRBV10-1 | CASSDAVQADEQYF | TGCGCCAGCAGTGACGCAGTGCAGGCGGACGAGCAGTACTTC
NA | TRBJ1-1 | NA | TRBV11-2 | CASSPRSGSSAEAFF | TGTGCCAGCAGCCCCCGATCCGGATCCAGTGCTGAAGCTTTCTTT
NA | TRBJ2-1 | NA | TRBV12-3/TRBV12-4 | CASSPRTYNEQFF | TGTGCCAGCAGTCCACGGACCTACAATGAGCAGTTCTTC